A selection of T cell receptor beta chains follows, all from one sample in a study of blood T cell repertoires in COVID-19. TCRdb's copy holds only in-frame clones and misses some; the assay was immunoSEQ multiplex PCR. The sample lists more than 300,000 clones; 89% were seen once. The sample consisted of PBMCs or T cells enriched from blood (not recorded which). Receptor source: a woman in her thirties who had recovered from COVID-19. CDR3s include the opening cysteine and the closing phenylalanine or tryptophan. Each record gives: D gene, CDR3 length, V gene, clone size, J gene, CDR3 DNA, CDR3 protein. D genes are given only for firm matches. Some rows have no size entry. The others give once, few or many, or a class for an expanded clone.

d_call: TRBD2; cdr3_length: 14; v_call: TRBV10-3; clone_size: -; j_call: TRBJ2-2; cdr3_nt: TGTGCCATCAGTAGCGGGAGTTGGGGCGGGGAGCTGTTTTTT; cdr3_aa: CAISSGSWGGELFF
d_call: -; cdr3_length: 12; v_call: TRBV2; clone_size: -; j_call: TRBJ2-7; cdr3_nt: TGTGCCAGCATTCGGTTTGAATACGAGCAGTACTTC; cdr3_aa: CASIRFEYEQYF
d_call: TRBD2; cdr3_length: 15; v_call: TRBV5-1; clone_size: -; j_call: TRBJ2-3; cdr3_nt: TGCGCCAGCAGGAAGACTAGCGGGAGCACAGATACGCAGTATTTT; cdr3_aa: CASRKTSGSTDTQYF
d_call: TRBD1; cdr3_length: 16; v_call: TRBV4-1; clone_size: -; j_call: TRBJ1-5; cdr3_nt: TGCGCCAGCAGCCAACAGGGACAGGGGTTCAATCAGCCCCAGCATTTT; cdr3_aa: CASSQQGQGFNQPQHF
d_call: TRBD2; cdr3_length: 16; v_call: TRBV19; clone_size: -; j_call: TRBJ2-3; cdr3_nt: TGTGCCAGTAGCCTACTAGCGGGAGGGCGCGCAGATACGCAGTATTTT; cdr3_aa: CASSLLAGGRADTQYF
d_call: TRBD1; cdr3_length: 15; v_call: TRBV9; clone_size: -; j_call: TRBJ2-1; cdr3_nt: TGTGCCAGCAGCGTAAGACAGGGGGGCAACAATGAGCAGTTCTTC; cdr3_aa: CASSVRQGGNNEQFF
d_call: -; cdr3_length: 16; v_call: TRBV7-6; clone_size: -; j_call: TRBJ2-5; cdr3_nt: TGTGCCAGCAGCTTAGGCTCACTAGGCCCCGAAGAGACCCAGTACTTC; cdr3_aa: CASSLGSLGPEETQYF
d_call: TRBD2; cdr3_length: 15; v_call: TRBV4-1; clone_size: once; j_call: TRBJ2-6; cdr3_nt: TGCGCCAGCAGCCCCCGGGAGGCTGGGGCCAACGTCCTGACTTTC; cdr3_aa: CASSPREAGANVLTF
d_call: TRBD1; cdr3_length: 13; v_call: TRBV6-5; clone_size: -; j_call: TRBJ1-1; cdr3_nt: TGTGCCACAACGACTACAGGGGACACTGAAGCTTTCTTT; cdr3_aa: CATTTTGDTEAFF
d_call: -; cdr3_length: 13; v_call: TRBV29-1; clone_size: -; j_call: TRBJ1-2; cdr3_nt: TGCAGCGCTCTTGGCGGAGCTAACTATGGCTACACCTTC; cdr3_aa: CSALGGANYGYTF
d_call: -; cdr3_length: 14; v_call: TRBV5-1; clone_size: -; j_call: TRBJ2-2; cdr3_nt: TGCGCCAGCAGCCCACCGACGGGCACCGGGGAGCTGTTTTTT; cdr3_aa: CASSPPTGTGELFF
d_call: TRBD1; cdr3_length: 14; v_call: TRBV28; clone_size: -; j_call: TRBJ2-7; cdr3_nt: TGTGCCAGCAGAGACAGGGGGCTCACCTACGAGCAGTACTTC; cdr3_aa: CASRDRGLTYEQYF
d_call: TRBD2; cdr3_length: 17; v_call: TRBV7-9; clone_size: -; j_call: TRBJ2-3; cdr3_nt: TGTGCCAGCAGCCCGGCGAAGACTAGCGGAGACACAGATACGCAGTATTTT; cdr3_aa: CASSPAKTSGDTDTQYF
d_call: -; cdr3_length: 14; v_call: TRBV11-2; clone_size: -; j_call: TRBJ1-3; cdr3_nt: TGTGCCAGCAGCTCACTGATCTCTGGAAACACCATATATTTT; cdr3_aa: CASSSLISGNTIYF
d_call: TRBD2; cdr3_length: 15; v_call: TRBV5-6; clone_size: -; j_call: TRBJ2-5; cdr3_nt: TGTGCCAGCAGCAGGGGACTAGCGGGAGAGGGGACCCAGTACTTC; cdr3_aa: CASSRGLAGEGTQYF
d_call: -; cdr3_length: 11; v_call: TRBV7-2; clone_size: -; j_call: TRBJ2-1; cdr3_nt: TGTGCCAGCAGCCCATACAATGAGCAGTTCTTC; cdr3_aa: CASSPYNEQFF
d_call: -; cdr3_length: 16; v_call: TRBV5-1; clone_size: once; j_call: TRBJ2-7; cdr3_nt: TGCGCCAGCAGCCCGCGACAGGCGAGAAGCTCCTACGAGCAGTACTTC; cdr3_aa: CASSPRQARSSYEQYF
d_call: -; cdr3_length: 15; v_call: TRBV27; clone_size: -; j_call: TRBJ2-2; cdr3_nt: TGTGCCAGCAGTTTTTCGAGCTCGTACACCGGGGAGCTGTTTTTT; cdr3_aa: CASSFSSSYTGELFF
d_call: -; cdr3_length: 13; v_call: TRBV28; clone_size: once; j_call: TRBJ1-2; cdr3_nt: TGTGCCAGCAGTTTGGGTGCGGGATATGGCTACACCTTC; cdr3_aa: CASSLGAGYGYTF